The present T cell receptor beta chain was sequenced within a study of T cell responses to AZD1222 COVID-19 vaccine. Study-level information: Second doses at about 4 or about 12 weeks were pooled.

Repertoires were generated with immunoSEQ multiplex PCR, while TCRdb's copy carries only in-frame clones and drops some. The repertoire consists of about 54,000 clones, with 80% to 90% occurring once and the leading ten covering 2%. Study observations and caveats: The breadth and depth of Spike-specific TCRs increased once two AZD1222 doses had been given. The study reported that nearly half of spike-specific TCRs target unmutated variant regions. Seropositive status at baseline applied to only six AZD1222 recipients.

The length of the CDR3 is 16 residues. The germline gives CDR1 MNHNS, CDR2 SASEGT. With respect to this clone: Its target is unknown. An end of the junction does not agree with germline; a read error may underlie this.

The sequenced sample was peripheral blood, obtained on day 0 of AZD1222 vaccination. The rearrangement joins TRBV6-1 to TRBJ2-7; 8 nucleotides match TRBD1. This sequence was found in an adult in good health. CDR3 in amino acids: CASSEQGAGNSYKQYF. CDR3 coding DNA: TGTGCCAGCAGTGAACAGGGGGCGGGAAACAGCTACAAGCAGTACTTC.